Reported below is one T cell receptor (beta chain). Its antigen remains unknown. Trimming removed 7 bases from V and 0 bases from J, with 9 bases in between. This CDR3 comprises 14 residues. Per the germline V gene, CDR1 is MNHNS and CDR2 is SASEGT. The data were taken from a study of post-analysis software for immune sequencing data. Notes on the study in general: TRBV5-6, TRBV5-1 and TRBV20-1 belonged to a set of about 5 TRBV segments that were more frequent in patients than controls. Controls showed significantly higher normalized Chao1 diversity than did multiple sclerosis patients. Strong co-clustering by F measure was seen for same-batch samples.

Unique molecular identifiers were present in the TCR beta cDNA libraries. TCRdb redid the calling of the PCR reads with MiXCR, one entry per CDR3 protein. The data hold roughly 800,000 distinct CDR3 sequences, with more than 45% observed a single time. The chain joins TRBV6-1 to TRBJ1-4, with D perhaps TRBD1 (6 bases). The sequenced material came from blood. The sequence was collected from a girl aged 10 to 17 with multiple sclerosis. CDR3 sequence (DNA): TGTGCCAGCACGGGGGCGCCAACTAATGAAAAACTGTTTTTT. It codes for CASTGAPTNEKLFF.